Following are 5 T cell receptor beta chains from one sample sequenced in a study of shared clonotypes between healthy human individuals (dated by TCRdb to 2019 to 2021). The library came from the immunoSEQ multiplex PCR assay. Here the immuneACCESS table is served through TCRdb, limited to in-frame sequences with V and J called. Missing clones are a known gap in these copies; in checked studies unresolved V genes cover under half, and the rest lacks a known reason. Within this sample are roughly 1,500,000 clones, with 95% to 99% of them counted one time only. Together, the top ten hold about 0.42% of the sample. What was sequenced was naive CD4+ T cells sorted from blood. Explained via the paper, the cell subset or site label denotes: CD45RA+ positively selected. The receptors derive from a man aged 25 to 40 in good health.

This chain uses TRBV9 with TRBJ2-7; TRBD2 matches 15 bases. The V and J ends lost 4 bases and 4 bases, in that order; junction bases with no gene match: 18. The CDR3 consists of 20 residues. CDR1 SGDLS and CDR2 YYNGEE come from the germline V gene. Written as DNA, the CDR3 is TGTGCCAGCAGCCCTAGGGACAACGGACTAGCGGGAGGGCCTCAATACGAGCAGTACTTC. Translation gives CASSPRDNGLAGGPQYEQYF.

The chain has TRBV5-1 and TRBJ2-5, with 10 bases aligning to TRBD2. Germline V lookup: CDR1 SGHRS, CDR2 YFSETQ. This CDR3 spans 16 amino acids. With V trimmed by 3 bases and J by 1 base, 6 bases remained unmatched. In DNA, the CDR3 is TGCGCCAGCAGCTCCCGACTAGCGGGTGTCCAAGAGACCCAGTACTTC. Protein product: CASSSRLAGVQETQYF.

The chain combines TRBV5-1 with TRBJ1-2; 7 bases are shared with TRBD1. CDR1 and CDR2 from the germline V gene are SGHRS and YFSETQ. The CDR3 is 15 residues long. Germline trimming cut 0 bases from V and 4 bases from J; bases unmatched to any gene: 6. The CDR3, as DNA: TGCGCCAGCAGCTTGGAACAGGGGTTTATCTATGGCTACACCTTC. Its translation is CASSLEQGFIYGYTF.

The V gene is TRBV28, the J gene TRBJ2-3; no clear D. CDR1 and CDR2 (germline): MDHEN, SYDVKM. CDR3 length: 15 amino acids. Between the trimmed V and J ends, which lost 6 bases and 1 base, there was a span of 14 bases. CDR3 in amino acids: CASSPSWSRTDTQYF. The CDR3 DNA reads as TGTGCCAGCAGCCCCTCCTGGAGCCGCACAGATACGCAGTATTTT.

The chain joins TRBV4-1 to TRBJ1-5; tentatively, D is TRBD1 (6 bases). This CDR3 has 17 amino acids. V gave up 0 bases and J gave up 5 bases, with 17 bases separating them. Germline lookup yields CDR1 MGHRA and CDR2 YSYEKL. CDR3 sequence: CASSQESQGWVDQPQHF. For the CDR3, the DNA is TGCGCCAGCAGCCAAGAATCACAGGGTTGGGTGGATCAGCCCCAGCATTTT.